One and the same sample provided the 18 T cell receptor beta chains below, sequenced in a study of cytotoxic CD8 clonotypes in ibrutinib-treated CLL. Some clones are missing from TCRdb's copy, which holds only in-frame ones; the method was immunoSEQ multiplex PCR. The table shows approximately 12,000 clones, with less than 80% occurring only once. Sequenced here: PBMCs, sampled before ibrutinib treatment. The source is a human donor with chronic lymphocytic leukemia.

J is TRBJ2-1 and V is TRBV5-1; 13 bases match TRBD2. The V gene end was trimmed by 4 bases and the J gene end by 1 base; junction bases not matched to a gene: 5. Germline V CDR1 and CDR2: SGHRS, YFSETQ. CDR3 size: 17 residues. CDR3 in DNA: TGCGCCAGCAGCCCAGGGACTAGCGGGGTTTCCTACAATGAGCAGTTCTTC. Its translation is CASSPGTSGVSYNEQFF.

The gene calls are TRBV6-5 and TRBJ1-3; D is unclear. In germline, CDR1 is MNHEY, CDR2 SVGAGI. Trimming took off 4 bases at V and 0 bases at J, with 13 bases between the two ends. The CDR3 has 16 amino acids. As DNA, the CDR3 is TGTGCCAGCAGTTCCGGACGCGCCGACTCTGGAAACACCATATATTTT. Translation gives CASSSGRADSGNTIYF.

The rearrangement uses TRBV28 and TRBJ2-7; D remains unclear. The CDR3 sequence is 14 residues long. Germline-derived CDR1 and CDR2 are MDHEN and SYDVKM. Trimming stripped 2 bases from V and 3 bases from J, with 11 bases between. Written as DNA, the CDR3 is TGTGCCAGCAGTTTAGATCGGGCCAACTACGAGCAGTACTTC. Residues: CASSLDRANYEQYF.

This clone came up once. The chain combines TRBV5-1 with TRBJ2-7; perhaps TRBD1 as D (5 bases). This CDR3 has 13 amino acids. V lost 7 bases, J lost 3 bases, and 14 bases lay in between. The germline V gene encodes CDR1 SGHRS and CDR2 YFSETQ. DNA for the CDR3: TGCGCCAGCCGTCCAAGCCAGGGCTACGAGCAGTACTTC. It encodes CASRPSQGYEQYF.

This clone rates as medium-sized (0.01 to 0.1%). The rearrangement uses TRBV10-2 and TRBJ2-7; D is perhaps TRBD1 (6 bases). CDR1 is WSHSY and CDR2 is SAAADI in the germline V gene. Trimming stripped 5 bases from V and 7 bases from J, with 9 bases between. The CDR3 totals 11 residues. The chain's CDR3 is CASSPRGEQYF. The CDR3 bases are TGCGCCAGCAGTCCAAGGGGGGAGCAGTACTTC.

This clone was observed a few times. V and J are TRBV7-3 and TRBJ2-1, with TRBD1 matching over 7 bases. CDR1 SGHTA and CDR2 FQGTGA come from the germline V gene. This CDR3 is built from 14 residues. Germline trimming cut 3 bases from V and 5 bases from J; bases unmatched to any gene: 4. The chain's CDR3 is CASSFLDRDNEQFF. For the CDR3, the DNA is TGTGCCAGCAGCTTCTTAGACAGGGACAATGAGCAGTTCTTC.

By share of the sample, this clone is medium-sized. The chain carries TRBV5-1 and TRBJ1-4; 9 bases align to TRBD1. The CDR3 has 17 amino acids. Germline V gene lookup returns CDR1 SGHRS and CDR2 YFSETQ. The ends lost 3 bases at V and 4 bases at J; junction bases unmatched: 10. The CDR3 DNA is TGCGCCAGCAGCTACCAACAGGGGGCCCGGAGTAATGAAAAACTGTTTTTT. The encoded protein is CASSYQQGARSNEKLFF. Supplemented by reference TRBV5-1 and TRBJ1-4, the full variable domain reads KAGVTQTPRYLIKTRGQQVTLSCSPISGHRSVSWYQQTPGQGLQFLFEYFSETQRNKGNFPGRFSGRQFSNSRSEMNVSTLELGDSALYLCASSYQQGARSNEKLFFGSGTQLSVL.

The chain couples TRBV6-1 to TRBJ2-7; D is undetermined. Germline V gene lookup returns CDR1 MNHNS and CDR2 SASEGT. The CDR3 is made up of 15 amino acids. Trimming left V 4 bases short and J 1 base short, with 14 bases between. The CDR3 bases are TGTGCCAGCAGTGGCTTAGGTGACGGATCCTACGAGCAGTACTTC. Encoded protein: CASSGLGDGSYEQYF.

The V and J genes are TRBV7-9 and TRBJ2-2; TRBD1 might be the D (5 bases). Per the germline V gene, CDR1 is SEHNR and CDR2 is FQNEAQ (reference sequence). The germline V and J ends were trimmed by 3 bases and 0 bases, with 8 bases remaining between them. The CDR3 has 15 residues. As DNA, the CDR3 is TGTGCCAGCAGCTTCTCCAGGGCGAACACCGGGGAGCTGTTTTTT. It specifies CASSFSRANTGELFF.

V and J are TRBV9 and TRBJ2-5; D is possibly TRBD1 (6 bases). The V end was cut by 4 bases, the J end by 0 bases, with 13 bases between. The CDR3 is made up of 15 amino acids. Germline values: CDR1 SGDLS, CDR2 YYNGEE. In nucleotides, the CDR3 is TGTGCCAGCAGCTCCAGACAGGATTACCAAGAGACCCAGTACTTC. The encoded protein is CASSSRQDYQETQYF.

V is TRBV7-9 and J is TRBJ1-1; maybe TRBD1 (5 bases). Germline CDR1 and CDR2: SEHNR and FQNEAQ (reference sequence). The CDR3 loop spans 13 amino acids. The ends were cut back, 6 bases at V and 5 bases at J, with 13 bases in the middle. The CDR3 coding sequence is TGTGCCAGCAGGACGGGGGGAAAGACTGAAGCTTTCTTT. This sequence encodes CASRTGGKTEAFF.

The chain is built from TRBV5-4 and TRBJ1-2, with D uncertain. The CDR3 is made up of 15 amino acids. Trimming took off 0 bases at V and 5 bases at J, with 14 bases between the two ends. Germline-derived CDR1 and CDR2 are SGHNT and YYREEE (reference sequence). The DNA of the CDR3 is TGTGCCAGCAGCTTGGATGGTGGACTTTTTTATGGCTACACCTTC. It is translated as CASSLDGGLFYGYTF.

Concerning this clone itself: One end of the junction is discordant with germline, which a read error may explain. The chain combines TRBV18 with TRBJ1-5, with D unclear. The CDR3 sequence is 13 residues long. Germline CDR1 and CDR2: KGHSH and LQKENI. CDR3 sequence: CASSTPGGQPQHF. DNA for the CDR3: TGTGCCAGCTCAACACCCGGAGGACAGCCCCAGCATTTT.

The chain joins TRBV4-1 to TRBJ1-5; perhaps TRBD1 as D (5 bases). This CDR3 has 15 amino acids. CDR1 is MGHRA, CDR2 YSYEKL, per germline. V was shortened by 1 base and J by 3 bases, with 10 bases between the two germline ends. The CDR3 bases are TGCGCCAGCAGCCAAGCCCGGGGCACCAATCAGCCCCAGCATTTT. Protein sequence: CASSQARGTNQPQHF.

The rearrangement links TRBV7-8 to TRBJ1-4; the match to TRBD1 covers 10 bases. The CDR3 runs to 14 residues. Germline lookup yields CDR1 SGHVS and CDR2 FQNEAQ. The V and J ends lost 5 bases and 7 bases, in that order; junction bases with no gene match: 4. In nucleotides, the CDR3 is TGTGCCAGCAGCGCCGGGACAGGGGTTGAAAAACTGTTTTTT. This sequence encodes CASSAGTGVEKLFF.

The chain employs TRBV28 and TRBJ2-7; 7 positions agree with TRBD1. Trimming cost V 4 bases and J 3 bases; bases outside gene matches: 6. The CDR3 extends over 14 amino acids. CDR1 is MDHEN and CDR2 is SYDVKM in the germline V gene. The CDR3 bases are TGTGCCAGCAGTTGGCGGACAGGAAACTACGAGCAGTACTTC. It codes for CASSWRTGNYEQYF.

The chain joins TRBV4-3 to TRBJ2-6; D is ambiguous. CDR3 length: 17 amino acids. V lost 1 base, J lost 4 bases, and 14 bases lay in between. Germline loops: CDR1 LGHNA, CDR2 YSLEER. The CDR3 reads CASSQGVVGYGANVLTF. Here the CDR3 DNA reads TGCGCCAGCAGCCAAGGGGTTGTAGGGTACGGGGCCAACGTCCTGACTTTC.

This clone was seen only a few times. The chain links TRBV7-2 to TRBJ2-7; possible D gene TRBD1, 5 bases. The CDR3 is 11 residues long. Per germline, CDR1 SGHTA and CDR2 FQGNSA. Trimming cost V 4 bases and J 9 bases, with 10 bases left between them. The CDR3: CASSSGSTQYF. CDR3 sequence (DNA): TGTGCCAGCAGCTCAGGGTCTACGCAGTACTTC.